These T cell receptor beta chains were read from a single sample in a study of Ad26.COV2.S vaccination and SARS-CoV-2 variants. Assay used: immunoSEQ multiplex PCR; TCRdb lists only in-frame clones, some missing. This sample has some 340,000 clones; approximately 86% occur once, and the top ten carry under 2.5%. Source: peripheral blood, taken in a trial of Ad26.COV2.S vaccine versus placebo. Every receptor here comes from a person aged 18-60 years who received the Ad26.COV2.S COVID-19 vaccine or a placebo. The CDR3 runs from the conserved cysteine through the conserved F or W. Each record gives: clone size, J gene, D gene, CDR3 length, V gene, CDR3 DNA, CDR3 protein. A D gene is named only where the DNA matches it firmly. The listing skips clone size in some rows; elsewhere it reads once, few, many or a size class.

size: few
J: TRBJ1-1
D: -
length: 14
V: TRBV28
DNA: TGTGCCAGCTTCCCCCCAGGGAGGGGCGTGGGTGCTTTCTTT
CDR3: CASFPPGRGVGAFF

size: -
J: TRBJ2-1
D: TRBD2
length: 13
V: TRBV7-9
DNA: TGTGCCAGCAGCTTCGGGGGGTACAATGAGCAGTTCTTC
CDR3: CASSFGGYNEQFF

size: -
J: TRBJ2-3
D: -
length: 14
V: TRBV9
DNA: TGTGCCAGCAGCGTAGGAGGCCAAACAGATACGCAGTATTTT
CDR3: CASSVGGQTDTQYF

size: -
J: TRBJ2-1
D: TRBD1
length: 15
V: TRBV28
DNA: TGTGCCAGCAGGGATACGACAGGGTCAGTAAATGAGCAGTTCTTC
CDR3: CASRDTTGSVNEQFF

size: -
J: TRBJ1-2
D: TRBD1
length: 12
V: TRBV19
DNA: TGTGCCAGTAGTAACAGGGGCTATGGCTACACCTTC
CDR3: CASSNRGYGYTF

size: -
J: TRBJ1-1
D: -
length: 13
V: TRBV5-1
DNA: TGCGCCAGCAGCGTACAGGGGAACACTGAAGCTTTCTTT
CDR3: CASSVQGNTEAFF

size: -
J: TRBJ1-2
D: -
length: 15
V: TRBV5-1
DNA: TGCGCCAGCAGCGCGGCGGGGGTCCCTAACTATGGCTACACCTTC
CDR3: CASSAAGVPNYGYTF

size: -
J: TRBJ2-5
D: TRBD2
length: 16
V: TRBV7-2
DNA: TGTGCCAGCAGCTTAGGTGGAGCGGGGGCCCAAGAGACCCAGTACTTC
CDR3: CASSLGGAGAQETQYF

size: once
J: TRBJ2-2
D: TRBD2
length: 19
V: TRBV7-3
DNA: TGTGCCAGCAGCTTAAATTCCCCTTTGGCGGGGGGGTCCTCCGGGGAGCTGTTTTTT
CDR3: CASSLNSPLAGGSSGELFF

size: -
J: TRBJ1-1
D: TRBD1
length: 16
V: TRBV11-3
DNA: TGTGCCAGCAGCACGGGACAGGGGATAATGAACACTGAAGCTTTCTTT
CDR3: CASSTGQGIMNTEAFF

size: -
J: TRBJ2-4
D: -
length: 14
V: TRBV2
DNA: TGTGCCAGCAGCCGGGAGTCCGGAGGGGACATTCAGTACTTC
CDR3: CASSRESGGDIQYF

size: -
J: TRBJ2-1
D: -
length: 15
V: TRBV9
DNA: TGTGCCAGCAGCGTAGTAAGCCAGGGGGGGGCTGAGCAGTTCTTC
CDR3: CASSVVSQGGAEQFF

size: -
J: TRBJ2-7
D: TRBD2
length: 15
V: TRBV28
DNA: TGTGCCAGCAGTCGTTCTAGCGGGGGGCCCGCCGAGCAGTACTTC
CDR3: CASSRSSGGPAEQYF

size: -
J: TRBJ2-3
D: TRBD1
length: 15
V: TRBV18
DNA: TGTGCCAGCTCCCCTTACGGGACAGGGTTGGATACGCAGTATTTT
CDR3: CASSPYGTGLDTQYF

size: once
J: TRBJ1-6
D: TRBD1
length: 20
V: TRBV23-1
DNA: TGCGCCAGCAGTCAATTTGACAGGGGGCTACCAAACTCCTATAATTCACCCCTCCACTTT
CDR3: CASSQFDRGLPNSYNSPLHF

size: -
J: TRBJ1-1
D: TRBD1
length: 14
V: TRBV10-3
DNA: TGTGCCGCCGAAGGGAAGGGACAGGGAACTGAAGCTTTCTTT
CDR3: CAAEGKGQGTEAFF

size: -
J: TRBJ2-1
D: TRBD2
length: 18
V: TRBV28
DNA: TGTGCCAGCAGTATCACTCGACTAGCGGGGGGTAAATACAATGAGCAGTTCTTC
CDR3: CASSITRLAGGKYNEQFF

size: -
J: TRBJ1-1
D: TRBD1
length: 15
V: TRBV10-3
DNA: TGTGCCATCAGTGAAGGGACAGGGACGGGCACTGAAGCTTTCTTT
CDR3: CAISEGTGTGTEAFF

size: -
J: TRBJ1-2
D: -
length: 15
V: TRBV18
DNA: TGTGCCAGCTCGCGTTCTAAAGGGGAACTAGATGGCTACACCTTC
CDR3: CASSRSKGELDGYTF

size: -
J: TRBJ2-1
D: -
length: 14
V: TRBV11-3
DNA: TGTGCCAGCTCGTCATTCCCAAGACACAATGAGCAGTTCTTC
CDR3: CASSSFPRHNEQFF

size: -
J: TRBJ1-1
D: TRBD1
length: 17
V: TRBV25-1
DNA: TGTGCCAGCAGTGAGTCTACAGGGGACTTTTCGAACACTGAAGCTTTCTTT
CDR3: CASSESTGDFSNTEAFF

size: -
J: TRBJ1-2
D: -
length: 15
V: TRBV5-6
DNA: TGTGCCAGCAGCTTTGGCAGGGGCGAACTCTATGGCTACACCTTC
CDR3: CASSFGRGELYGYTF

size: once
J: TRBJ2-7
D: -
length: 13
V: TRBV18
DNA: TGTGCCAGCTCACCAGACAGGGACTCGGGGCAGTACTTC
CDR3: CASSPDRDSGQYF

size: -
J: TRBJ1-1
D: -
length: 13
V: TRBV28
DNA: TGTGCCGGACCGGGGGGGGAGGGGACTGAAGCTTTCTTT
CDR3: CAGPGGEGTEAFF

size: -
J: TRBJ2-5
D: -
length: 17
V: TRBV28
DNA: TGTGCCAGCAGTTTACCACTCCTGACTGAGAAACAAGAGACCCAGTACTTC
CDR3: CASSLPLLTEKQETQYF

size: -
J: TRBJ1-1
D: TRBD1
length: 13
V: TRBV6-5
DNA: TGTGCCAGCAGTCGACAGGGGGCGACTGAAGCTTTCTTT
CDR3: CASSRQGATEAFF

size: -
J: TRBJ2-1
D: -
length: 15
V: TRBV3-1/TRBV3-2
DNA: TGTGCCAGCAGCCAATTTGGGGGGGGGCGCGATGAGCAGTTCTTC
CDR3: CASSQFGGGRDEQFF

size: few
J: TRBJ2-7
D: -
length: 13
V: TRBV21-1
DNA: TGTGCCCTTTTGGGACAGGGGTTATACGAGCAGTACTTC
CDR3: CALLGQGLYEQYF

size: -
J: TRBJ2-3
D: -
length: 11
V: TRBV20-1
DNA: TGCAGTGCTAGCGGCACAGATACGCAGTATTTT
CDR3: CSASGTDTQYF

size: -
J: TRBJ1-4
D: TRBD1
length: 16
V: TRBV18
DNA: TGTGCCAGCTCAAGGCCGGGACAGGGGATTAATGAAAAACTGTTTTTT
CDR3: CASSRPGQGINEKLFF

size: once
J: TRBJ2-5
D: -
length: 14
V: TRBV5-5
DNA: TGTGCCAGCAGCTTGGGTTCAGGACCGGTGACCCAGTACTTC
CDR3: CASSLGSGPVTQYF

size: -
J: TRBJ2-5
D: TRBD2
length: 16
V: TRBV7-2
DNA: TGTGCCAGCAGTCCTCTAGCGGGGGGAAAACAAGAGACCCAGTACTTC
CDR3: CASSPLAGGKQETQYF

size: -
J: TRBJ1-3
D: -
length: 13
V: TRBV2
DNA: TGTGCCAGCAGTCGGGGCCCTGGAAACACCATATATTTT
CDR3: CASSRGPGNTIYF

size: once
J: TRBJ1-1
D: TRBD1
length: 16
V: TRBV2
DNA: TGTGCCAGCCAATCACAGGGGAGGCTAAGAGAGTCTGAAGCTTTCTTT
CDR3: CASQSQGRLRESEAFF

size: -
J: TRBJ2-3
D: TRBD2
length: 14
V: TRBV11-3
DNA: TGTGCCAGCAGCCTTACGCGGGGGGCAGATACGCAGTATTTT
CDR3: CASSLTRGADTQYF

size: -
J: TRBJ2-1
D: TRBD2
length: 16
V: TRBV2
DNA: TGTGCCAGCAGCACCCAAACTAGCGGGGGGTACAATGAGCAGTTCTTC
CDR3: CASSTQTSGGYNEQFF

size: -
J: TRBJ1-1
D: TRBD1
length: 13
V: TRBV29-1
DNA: TGCAGCGTAGCGGGACAGGGGATCACTGAAGCTTTCTTT
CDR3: CSVAGQGITEAFF

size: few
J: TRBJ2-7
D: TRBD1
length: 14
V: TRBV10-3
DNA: TGTGCCATCGGCCGGGACAGGGGACCCTACGAGCAGTACTTC
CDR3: CAIGRDRGPYEQYF

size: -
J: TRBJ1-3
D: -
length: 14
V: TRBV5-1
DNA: TGCGCCAGCAGCTTGCAGAGCTCTGGAAACACCATATATTTT
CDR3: CASSLQSSGNTIYF

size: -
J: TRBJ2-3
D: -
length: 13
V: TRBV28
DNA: TGTGCCAGCCGGCCCCCTAGCACAGATACGCAGTATTTT
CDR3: CASRPPSTDTQYF

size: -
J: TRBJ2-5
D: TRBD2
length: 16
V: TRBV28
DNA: TGTGCCAGCAGTTCCAGCGGGGGGCCACCACAAGAGACCCAGTACTTC
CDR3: CASSSSGGPPQETQYF

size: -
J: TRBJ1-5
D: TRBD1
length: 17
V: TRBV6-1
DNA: TGTGCCAGCAGTGAAGCGATACAGGGGCCTGGGAATCAGCCCCAGCATTTT
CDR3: CASSEAIQGPGNQPQHF

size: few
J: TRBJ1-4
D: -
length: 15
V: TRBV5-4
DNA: TGTGCCAGCAGCTTGCCGGGGGCAACTAATGAAAAACTGTTTTTT
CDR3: CASSLPGATNEKLFF

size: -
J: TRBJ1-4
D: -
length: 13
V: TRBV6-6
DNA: TGTGCCAGCAGTTACTCAGGTTGGGAAAAACTGTTTTTT
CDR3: CASSYSGWEKLFF

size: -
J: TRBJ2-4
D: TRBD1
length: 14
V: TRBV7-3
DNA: TGTGCCAGCAGCCCCACAGGGGGCCAAAACATTCAGTACTTC
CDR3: CASSPTGGQNIQYF

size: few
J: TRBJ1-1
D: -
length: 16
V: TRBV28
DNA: TGTGCCAGCAGACGGGGGGTTAGAGAAATTACCACTGAAGCTTTCTTT
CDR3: CASRRGVREITTEAFF

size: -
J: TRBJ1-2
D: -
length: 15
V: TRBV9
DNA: TGTGCCAGCAGCCTGCGACAGAGGCCGGATTACGGCTACACCTTC
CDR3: CASSLRQRPDYGYTF

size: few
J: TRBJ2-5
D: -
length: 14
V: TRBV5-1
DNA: TGCGCCAGCAGCGTAGAGAGTCGGCAAGAGACCCAGTACTTC
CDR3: CASSVESRQETQYF

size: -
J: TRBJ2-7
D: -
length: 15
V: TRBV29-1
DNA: TGCAGCGCTAGGGGTGTTGGACAGAATATTTACGAGCAGTACTTC
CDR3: CSARGVGQNIYEQYF

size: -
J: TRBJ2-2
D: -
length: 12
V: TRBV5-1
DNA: TGCGCCAGCAGCTTCTCCGGTCAGTTTGTGGTTTTT
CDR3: CASSFSGQFVVF

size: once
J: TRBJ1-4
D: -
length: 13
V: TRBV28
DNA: TGTGCCACCTTCCAGGGAGGGAACGAAAAACTGTTTTTT
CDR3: CATFQGGNEKLFF

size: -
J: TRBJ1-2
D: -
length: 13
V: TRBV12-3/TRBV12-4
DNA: TGTGCCAGCAGTTTAGTGAAAGGGGGTGGCTACACCTTC
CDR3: CASSLVKGGGYTF

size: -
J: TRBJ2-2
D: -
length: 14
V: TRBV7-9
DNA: TGTATGGGCGGGGGCCCTACTCACACCGGGGAGCTGTTTTTT
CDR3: CMGGGPTHTGELFF

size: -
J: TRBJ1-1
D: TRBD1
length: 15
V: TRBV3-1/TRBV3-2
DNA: TGTGCCAGCAGCCGAGACAGGGGGGCGAACACTGAAGCTTTCTTT
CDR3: CASSRDRGANTEAFF

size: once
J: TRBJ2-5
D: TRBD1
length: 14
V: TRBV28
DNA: TGTGCCAGCAGTTCCTCGACAGGGATGGAGACCCAGTACTTC
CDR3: CASSSSTGMETQYF

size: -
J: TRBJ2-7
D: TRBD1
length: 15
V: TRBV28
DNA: TGTGCCAGCAGTTTTCTCGGACAGGGGACCTACGAGCAGTACTTC
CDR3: CASSFLGQGTYEQYF

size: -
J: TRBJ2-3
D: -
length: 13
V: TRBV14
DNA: TGTGCCAGCAGCCTACGGCGCACAGATACGCAGTATTTT
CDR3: CASSLRRTDTQYF

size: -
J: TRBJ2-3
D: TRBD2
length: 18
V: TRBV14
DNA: TGTGCCAGCAGCCGTCGACTAGCGGGGGCGGGTCGCACAGATACGCAGTATTTT
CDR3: CASSRRLAGAGRTDTQYF